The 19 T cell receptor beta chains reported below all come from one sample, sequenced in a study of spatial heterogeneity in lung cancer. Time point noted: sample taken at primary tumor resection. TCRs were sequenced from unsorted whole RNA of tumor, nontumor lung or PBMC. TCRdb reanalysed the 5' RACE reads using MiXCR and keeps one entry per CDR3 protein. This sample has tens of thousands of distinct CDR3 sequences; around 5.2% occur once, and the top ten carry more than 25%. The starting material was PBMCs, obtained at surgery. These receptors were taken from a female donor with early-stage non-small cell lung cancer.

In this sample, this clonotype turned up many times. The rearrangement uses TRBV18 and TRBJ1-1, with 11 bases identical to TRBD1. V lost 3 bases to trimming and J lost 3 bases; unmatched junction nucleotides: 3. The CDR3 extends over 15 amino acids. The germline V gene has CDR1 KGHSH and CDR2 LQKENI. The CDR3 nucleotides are TGTGCCAGCTCACCCGGGACAGGGGGTGACACTGAAGCTTTCTTT. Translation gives CASSPGTGGDTEAFF.

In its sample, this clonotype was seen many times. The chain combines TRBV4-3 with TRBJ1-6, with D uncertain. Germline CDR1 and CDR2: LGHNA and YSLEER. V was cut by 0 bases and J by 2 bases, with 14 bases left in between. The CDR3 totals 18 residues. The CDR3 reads CASSQDPLAEPYNSPLHF. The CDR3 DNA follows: TGCGCCAGCAGCCAAGACCCCCTGGCCGAGCCCTATAATTCACCCCTCCACTTT.

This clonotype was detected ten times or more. CDR3 amino acids: CASSQDPRPSSEQYF. The CDR3 region has the DNA TGCGCCAGCAGCCAAGATCCTCGACCGAGCTCCGAGCAGTACTTC. The chain combines TRBV4-3 with TRBJ2-7, with no clear D. CDR3 length: 15 residues. Germline CDR1 is LGHNA and CDR2 is YSLEER. The V end was cut by 0 bases, the J end by 6 bases, with 15 bases between.

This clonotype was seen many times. CDR3 loop: CASRRQGAGGELFF. The CDR3 DNA reads TGTGCCAGCAGGAGACAGGGGGCCGGCGGGGAGCTGTTTTTT. The chain recombines TRBV2 with TRBJ2-2; 10 bases fit TRBD1. The CDR3 runs to 14 residues. The germline CDR1 and CDR2 sequences are SNHLY and FYNNEI. J lost 7 bases, V lost 6 bases, and 5 bases had no gene match.

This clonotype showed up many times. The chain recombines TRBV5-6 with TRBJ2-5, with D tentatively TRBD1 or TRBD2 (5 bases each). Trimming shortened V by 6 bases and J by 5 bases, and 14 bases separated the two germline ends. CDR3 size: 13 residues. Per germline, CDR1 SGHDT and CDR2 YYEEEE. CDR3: CASNRGSEETQYF. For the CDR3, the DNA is TGTGCCAGCAACCGGGGCTCGGAGGAGACCCAGTACTTC.

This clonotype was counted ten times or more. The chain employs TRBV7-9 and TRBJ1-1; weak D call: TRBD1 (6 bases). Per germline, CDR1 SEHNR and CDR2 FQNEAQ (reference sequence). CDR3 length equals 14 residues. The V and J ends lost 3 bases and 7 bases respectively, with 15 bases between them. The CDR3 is CASSFSLGTNEAFF. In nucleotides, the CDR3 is TGTGCCAGCAGCTTTAGTCTGGGGACAAATGAAGCTTTCTTT. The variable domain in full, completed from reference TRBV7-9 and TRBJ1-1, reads DTGVSQNPRHKITKRGQNVTFRCDPISEHNRLYWYRQTLGQGPEFLTYFQNEAQLEKSRLLSDRFSAERPKGSFSTLEIQRTEQGDSAMYLCASSFSLGTNEAFFGQGTRLTVV.

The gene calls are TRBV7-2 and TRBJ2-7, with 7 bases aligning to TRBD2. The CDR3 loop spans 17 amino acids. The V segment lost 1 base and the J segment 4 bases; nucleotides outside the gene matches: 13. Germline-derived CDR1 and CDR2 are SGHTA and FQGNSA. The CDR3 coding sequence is TGTGCCAGCAGCTTAGGGGGAGGGAATCCCGGAGAGTACGAGCAGTACTTC. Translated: CASSLGGGNPGEYEQYF.

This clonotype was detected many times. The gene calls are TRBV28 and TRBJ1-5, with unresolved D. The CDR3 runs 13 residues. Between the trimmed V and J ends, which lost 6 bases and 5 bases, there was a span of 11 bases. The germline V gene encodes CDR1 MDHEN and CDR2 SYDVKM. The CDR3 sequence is CASRVGVDQPQHF. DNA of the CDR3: TGTGCCAGCAGGGTGGGTGTGGATCAGCCCCAGCATTTT.

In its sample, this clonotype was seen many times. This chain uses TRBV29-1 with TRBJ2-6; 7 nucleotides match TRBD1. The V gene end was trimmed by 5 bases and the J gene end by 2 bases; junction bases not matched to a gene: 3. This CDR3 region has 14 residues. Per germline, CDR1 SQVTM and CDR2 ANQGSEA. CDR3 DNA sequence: TGCAGCGTTCGAGGGGGCCCTGGGGCCAACGTCCTGACTTTC. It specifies CSVRGGPGANVLTF.

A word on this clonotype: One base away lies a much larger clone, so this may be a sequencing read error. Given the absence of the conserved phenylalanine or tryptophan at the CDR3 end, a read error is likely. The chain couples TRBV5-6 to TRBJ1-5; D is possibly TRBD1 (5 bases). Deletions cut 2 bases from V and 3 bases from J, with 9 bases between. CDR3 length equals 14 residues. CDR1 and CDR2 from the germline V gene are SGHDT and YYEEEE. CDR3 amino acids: CASSFGGSNQPQHS. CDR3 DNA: TGTGCCAGCAGCTTCGGGGGGTCCAATCAGCCCCAGCATTCT.

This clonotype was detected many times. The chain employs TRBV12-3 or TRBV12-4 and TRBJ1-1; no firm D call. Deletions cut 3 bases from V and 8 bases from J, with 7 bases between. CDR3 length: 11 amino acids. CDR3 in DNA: TGTGCCAGCAGTTTCCTCGTGGAAGCTTTCTTT. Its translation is CASSFLVEAFF.

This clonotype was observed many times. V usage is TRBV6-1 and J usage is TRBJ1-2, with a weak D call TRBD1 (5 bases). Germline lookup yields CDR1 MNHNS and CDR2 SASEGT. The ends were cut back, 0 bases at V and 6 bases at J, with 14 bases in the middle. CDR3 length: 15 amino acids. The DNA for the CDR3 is TGTGCCAGCAGTGAAGCAGGGGCCTACGTCCATGGCTACACCTTC. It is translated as CASSEAGAYVHGYTF.

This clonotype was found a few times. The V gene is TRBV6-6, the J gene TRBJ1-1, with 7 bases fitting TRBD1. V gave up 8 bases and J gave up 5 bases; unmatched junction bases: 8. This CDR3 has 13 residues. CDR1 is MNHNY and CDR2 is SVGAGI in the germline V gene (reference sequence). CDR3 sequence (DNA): TGTGCCAGCCCCTCCACAGGGGAGACTGAAGCTTTCTTT. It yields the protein CASPSTGETEAFF.

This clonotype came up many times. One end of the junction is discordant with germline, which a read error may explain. CDR3 loop: CASSEYGAVTGGTEAFF. The CDR3 DNA follows: TGTGCCAGCAGTGAATATGGAGCAGTTACCGGGGGCACTGAAGCTTTTTTT. The chain uses TRBV25-1 and TRBJ1-1; tentatively, D is TRBD1 (6 bases). The CDR3 is 17 amino acids. Germline lookup yields CDR1 MGHDK and CDR2 SYGVNS. Full variable domain (rest looked up from reference TRBV25-1 and TRBJ1-1): EADIYQTPRYLVIGTGKKITLECSQTMGHDKMYWYQQDPGMELHLIHYSYGVNSTEKGDLSSESTVSRIRTEHFPLTLESARPSHTSQYLCASSEYGAVTGGTEAFFGQGTRLTVV.

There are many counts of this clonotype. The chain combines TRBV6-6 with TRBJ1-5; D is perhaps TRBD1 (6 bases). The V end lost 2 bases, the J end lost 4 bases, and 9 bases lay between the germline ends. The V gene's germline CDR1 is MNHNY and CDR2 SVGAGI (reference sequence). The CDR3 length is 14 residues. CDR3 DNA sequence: TGTGCCAGCAGTTACACGGGGACAAATCAGCCCCAGCATTTT. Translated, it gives CASSYTGTNQPQHF.

CDR3: CASSSSPGLAGATRTQYF. Written as DNA, the CDR3 is TGTGCCAGCAGCTCATCTCCGGGACTAGCGGGAGCCACACGGACCCAGTACTTC. This chain connects TRBV7-9 to TRBJ2-5, with 14 bases aligning to TRBD2. Germline-derived CDR1 and CDR2 are SEHNR and FQNEAQ (reference sequence). V shed 4 bases, J shed 7 bases, and the junction held 14 bases outside the gene matches. The CDR3 covers 18 residues.

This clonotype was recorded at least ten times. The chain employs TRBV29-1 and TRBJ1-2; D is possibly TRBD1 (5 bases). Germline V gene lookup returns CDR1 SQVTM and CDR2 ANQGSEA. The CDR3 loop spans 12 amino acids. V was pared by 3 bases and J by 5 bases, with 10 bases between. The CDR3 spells CSVDRGGYGYTF. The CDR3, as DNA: TGCAGCGTTGACCGGGGGGGTTATGGCTACACCTTC.

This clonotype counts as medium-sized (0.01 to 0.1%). The CDR3, as DNA: TGCAGTGCCCACCCCCGCGGGAGGGCGAGGACCGGGGAGCTGTTTTTT. It specifies CSAHPRGRARTGELFF. This rearrangement joins TRBV20-1 to TRBJ2-2, with 9 bases identical to TRBD2. Germline-derived CDR1 and CDR2 are DFQATT and SNEGSKA (reference sequence). The CDR3 loop spans 16 amino acids. V was pared by 6 bases and J by 5 bases, with 13 bases of the junction left unmatched.

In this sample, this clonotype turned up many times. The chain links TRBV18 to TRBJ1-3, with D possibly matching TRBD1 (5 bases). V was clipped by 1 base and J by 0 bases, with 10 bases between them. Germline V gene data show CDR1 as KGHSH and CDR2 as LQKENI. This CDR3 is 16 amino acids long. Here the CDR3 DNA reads TGTGCCAGCTCACCACAGCTGACAGCCTCTGGAAACACCATATATTTT. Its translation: CASSPQLTASGNTIYF.